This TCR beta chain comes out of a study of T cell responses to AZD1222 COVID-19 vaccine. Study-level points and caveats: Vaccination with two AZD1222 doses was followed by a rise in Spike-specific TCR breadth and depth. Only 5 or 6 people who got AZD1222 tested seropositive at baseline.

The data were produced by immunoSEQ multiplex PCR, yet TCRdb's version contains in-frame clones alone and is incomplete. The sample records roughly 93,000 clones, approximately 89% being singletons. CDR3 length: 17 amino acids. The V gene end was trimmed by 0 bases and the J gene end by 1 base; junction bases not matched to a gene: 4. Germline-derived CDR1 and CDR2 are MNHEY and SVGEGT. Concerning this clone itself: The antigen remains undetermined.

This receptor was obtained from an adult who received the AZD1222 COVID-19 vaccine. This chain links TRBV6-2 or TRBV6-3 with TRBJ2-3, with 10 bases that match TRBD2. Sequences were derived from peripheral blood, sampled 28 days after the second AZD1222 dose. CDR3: CASSYSWLAGGTDTQYF. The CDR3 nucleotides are TGTGCCAGCAGTTACTCGTGGCTAGCGGGGGGCACAGATACGCAGTATTTT.